A selection of T cell receptor beta chains follows, all from one sample in a study of post-analysis software for immune sequencing data. TCRdb redid the calling of the PCR reads with MiXCR, one entry per CDR3 protein. This sample carries about 680,000 distinct CDR3 sequences, approximately 60% of them seen once, and the ten largest clones take about 10%. The sample was blood. These receptors originate from a girl aged 2-10 years with multiple sclerosis. CDR3s include the opening cysteine and the closing phenylalanine or tryptophan.

TRBV29-1 CSAQTLSSTSGRAPSTDTQYF
TRBV20-1 CSARDLAGRVSETQYF
TRBV7-8 CASSLGQVTSYEQYF
TRBV7-9 CASSLLTGDYGYTF
TRBV12-3/TRBV12-4 CASSTGGNEQFF
TRBV20-1 CSALSDLYQETQYF
TRBV24-1 CATTWTGTNEQFF
TRBV28 CASSSLAGVNEQYF
TRBV10-1 CASSEWTTQETQYF
TRBV29-1 CSVDLLEETQYF
TRBV9 CASSVSHRAETQYF
TRBV29-1 CSVPGNREETQYF
TRBV10-3 CAISEWGTGSNTEAFF
TRBV11-2 CASSFSTSTDTQYF
TRBV4-2 CASSSLSGSNNEQFF
TRBV12-3/TRBV12-4 CASRPSTSGRRGNEQFF
TRBV12-3/TRBV12-4 CASRLGASYYNEQFF
TRBV12-3/TRBV12-4 CASIYSWGSGGSGGADTQYF
TRBV2 CASSGWGGSHEQYF
TRBV7-8 CASSLRWRGGENEQFF
TRBV4-2 CASSQPSGQAHTDTQCF
TRBV3-1 CASSQVDYEQYF
TRBV5-6 CASSLTDRGETQYF
TRBV7-9 CASSRGRAGGQYNEQFF
TRBV10-1 CASRSGPGSYNEQFF
TRBV3-1 CASSQVTSGRRNEQFF
TRBV20-1 CSASSPAYEQYF
TRBV11-2 CASSLDGGRGYTF
TRBV29-1 CSVLRRLAVEQFF
TRBV5-1 CASSWRGGFQETQYF
TRBV4-3 CASSLSPGQPQHF
TRBV7-9 CASSSFPGTAYNEQFF
TRBV6-1 CAGKRTDTGELFF
TRBV15 CATSSPLSSYNEQFF
TRBV5-1 CASSYAGSSYEQYF
TRBV11-2 CASSPQNGYEQFF
TRBV12-3/TRBV12-4 CASSFSGGDGYTF
TRBV3-1 CASSLQTAGYTF
TRBV18 CASSPGSPTDTQYF
TRBV5-1 CASSLGSGRYSEQFF
TRBV29-1 CSVGSDVGQDTQYF
TRBV7-3 CASSSVQSDTQYF
TRBV20-1 CSATRAGTSKGTQYF
TRBV9 CASSPRRLAGVGETQYF
TRBV11-2 CASSLDPLASGALLPKSYEQYF
TRBV19 CASSIRPNNYTF
TRBV29-1 CSVRSSTDMQYF
TRBV7-2 CASSLARGLGAWSPTNTEAFF
TRBV5-6 CASSLYEANEQFF
TRBV12-3/TRBV12-4 CASSLKGQNTEAFF
TRBV29-1 CSVEDGANTEAFF
TRBV7-2 CASSYPGRSYNEQFF
TRBV12-3/TRBV12-4 CASSINRGESFYTF
TRBV18 CASSPNRGYEQYF
TRBV5-1 CASSLVDSGGYTF
TRBV5-1 CASSPDSNQPQHF
TRBV20-1 CSARLYASGDEQFF
TRBV7-9 CASSLEQVGDFTLHF
TRBV7-3 CASSLISGEQYF